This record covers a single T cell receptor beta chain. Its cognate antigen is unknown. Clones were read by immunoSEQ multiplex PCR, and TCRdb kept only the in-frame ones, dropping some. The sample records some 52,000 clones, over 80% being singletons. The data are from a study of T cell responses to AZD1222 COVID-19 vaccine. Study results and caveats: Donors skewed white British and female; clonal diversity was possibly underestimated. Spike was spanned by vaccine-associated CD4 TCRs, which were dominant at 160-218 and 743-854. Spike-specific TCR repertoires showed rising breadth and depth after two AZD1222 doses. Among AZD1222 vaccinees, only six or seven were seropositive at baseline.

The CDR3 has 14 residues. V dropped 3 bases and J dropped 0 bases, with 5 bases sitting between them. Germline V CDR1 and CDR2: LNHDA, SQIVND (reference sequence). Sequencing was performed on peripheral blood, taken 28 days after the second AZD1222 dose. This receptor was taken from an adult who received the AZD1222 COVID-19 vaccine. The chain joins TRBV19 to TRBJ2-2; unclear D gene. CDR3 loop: CASSIAANTGELFF. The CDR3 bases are TGTGCCAGTAGTATCGCAGCGAACACCGGGGAGCTGTTTTTT. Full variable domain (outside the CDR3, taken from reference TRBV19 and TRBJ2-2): DGGITQSPKYLFRKEGQNVTLSCEQNLNHDAMYWYRQDPGQGLRLIYYSQIVNDFQKGDIAEGYSVSREKKESFPLTVTSAQKNPTAFYLCASSIAANTGELFFGEGSRLTVL.